These T cell receptor beta chains were read from a single sample in a study of regulatory T cells in long-lasting Graves disease. TCRdb re-analysed the multiplex PCR reads in MiXCR, keeping a single row per CDR3 protein. The sample contains 350,000 to 450,000 distinct CDR3 sequences, more than 20% of which appear only once. Specimen: peripheral blood mononuclear cells (PBMCs), collected when the disease was refractory, from a patient treated with antithyroid drugs. The receptor set was obtained from a female donor with Graves disease. Both conserved end residues are part of each CDR3. Each record gives: clone size, D gene, J gene, V gene, CDR3 protein, CDR3 DNA. The D gene is left open where the match is weak. Clone size is not always given. Where it is, it says once, few, many or a class for expanded clones.

clone size: many
D gene: -
J gene: TRBJ1-1
V gene: TRBV11-2
CDR3 protein: CASSLMMNTEAFF
CDR3 DNA: TGTGCCAGCAGCTTAATGATGAACACTGAAGCTTTCTTT

clone size: many
D gene: TRBD1
J gene: TRBJ2-7
V gene: TRBV6-9
CDR3 protein: CASSYSQRTGHREQYF
CDR3 DNA: TGTGCCAGCAGTTACTCACAAAGGACAGGGCACCGCGAGCAGTACTTC

clone size: -
D gene: TRBD1
J gene: TRBJ2-7
V gene: TRBV27
CDR3 protein: CASGWTVVGQGQEQYF
CDR3 DNA: TGTGCCAGCGGTTGGACTGTTGTGGGACAGGGTCAAGAGCAGTACTTC

clone size: many
D gene: -
J gene: TRBJ2-7
V gene: TRBV27
CDR3 protein: CASSFAGNYEQYF
CDR3 DNA: TGTGCCAGCAGTTTTGCAGGAAACTACGAGCAGTACTTC

clone size: few
D gene: TRBD2
J gene: TRBJ2-7
V gene: TRBV30
CDR3 protein: CAWSQGLAGVDEQYF
CDR3 DNA: TGTGCCTGGAGTCAAGGACTAGCGGGAGTGGACGAGCAGTACTTC

clone size: few
D gene: -
J gene: TRBJ1-1
V gene: TRBV10-2
CDR3 protein: CASSVNGLNTEAFF
CDR3 DNA: TGCGCCAGCAGTGTTAACGGATTGAACACTGAAGCTTTCTTT

clone size: -
D gene: TRBD2
J gene: TRBJ2-1
V gene: TRBV12-3/TRBV12-4
CDR3 protein: CASSSPLAGPTYNEQFF
CDR3 DNA: TGTGCCAGCAGTTCCCCACTAGCGGGACCCACCTACAATGAGCAGTTCTTC

clone size: many
D gene: -
J gene: TRBJ2-7
V gene: TRBV7-9
CDR3 protein: CASSHDREGSYEQYF
CDR3 DNA: TGTGCCAGCAGCCACGACAGGGAGGGATCCTACGAGCAGTACTTC

clone size: -
D gene: -
J gene: TRBJ1-3
V gene: TRBV9
CDR3 protein: CASSVGPDSGNTIYF
CDR3 DNA: TGTGCCAGCAGCGTGGGACCCGACTCTGGAAACACCATATATTTT

clone size: -
D gene: TRBD1
J gene: TRBJ2-7
V gene: TRBV9
CDR3 protein: CASSVDGTGGAYEQYF
CDR3 DNA: TGTGCCAGCAGCGTAGATGGGACAGGGGGCGCGTACGAGCAGTACTTC

clone size: -
D gene: -
J gene: TRBJ2-5
V gene: TRBV3-1
CDR3 protein: CTSSPARQTQYF
CDR3 DNA: TGTACCAGCAGCCCAGCCCGTCAGACCCAGTACTTC

clone size: few
D gene: TRBD1
J gene: TRBJ1-5
V gene: TRBV7-2
CDR3 protein: CASSLGPGQQWPQHF
CDR3 DNA: TGTGCCAGCAGCTTAGGCCCGGGACAGCAATGGCCCCAGCATTTT

clone size: many
D gene: -
J gene: TRBJ1-1
V gene: TRBV11-2
CDR3 protein: CASSSPVGLGTEAFF
CDR3 DNA: TGTGCCAGCAGCTCCCCAGTCGGGCTAGGGACTGAAGCTTTCTTT

clone size: few
D gene: -
J gene: TRBJ1-5
V gene: TRBV7-2
CDR3 protein: CASSLRESPNQPQHF
CDR3 DNA: TGTGCCAGCAGCTTGAGGGAGTCCCCCAATCAGCCCCAGCATTTT